This paragraph reports one T cell receptor beta chain. Sample-barcoded 5' priming and a J-beta primer mix drove a second PCR of about 6 to 12 cycles. TCRdb reanalysed the 5' RACE reads using MiXCR and keeps one entry per CDR3 protein. The sample carries 950,000 to 1,200,000 distinct CDR3 sequences, more than 30% recorded once. This sample was taken from a study of blood T cells in healthy people across ages. V lost 1 base and J lost 3, with 12 bases in between. Germline assignment: CDR1 SGHTA and CDR2 FQGNSA. CDR3 length equals 16 residues. Sequences were obtained from blood. This clonotype was sampled from a man aged 18 to 35 in good health. The chain is built from TRBV7-2 and TRBJ2-2; perhaps TRBD2 as D (5 bases). CDR3 DNA sequence: TGTGCCAGCAGCTTAGGGCGTAGGACTTACACCGGGGAGCTGTTTTTT. Protein product: CASSLGRRTYTGELFF.